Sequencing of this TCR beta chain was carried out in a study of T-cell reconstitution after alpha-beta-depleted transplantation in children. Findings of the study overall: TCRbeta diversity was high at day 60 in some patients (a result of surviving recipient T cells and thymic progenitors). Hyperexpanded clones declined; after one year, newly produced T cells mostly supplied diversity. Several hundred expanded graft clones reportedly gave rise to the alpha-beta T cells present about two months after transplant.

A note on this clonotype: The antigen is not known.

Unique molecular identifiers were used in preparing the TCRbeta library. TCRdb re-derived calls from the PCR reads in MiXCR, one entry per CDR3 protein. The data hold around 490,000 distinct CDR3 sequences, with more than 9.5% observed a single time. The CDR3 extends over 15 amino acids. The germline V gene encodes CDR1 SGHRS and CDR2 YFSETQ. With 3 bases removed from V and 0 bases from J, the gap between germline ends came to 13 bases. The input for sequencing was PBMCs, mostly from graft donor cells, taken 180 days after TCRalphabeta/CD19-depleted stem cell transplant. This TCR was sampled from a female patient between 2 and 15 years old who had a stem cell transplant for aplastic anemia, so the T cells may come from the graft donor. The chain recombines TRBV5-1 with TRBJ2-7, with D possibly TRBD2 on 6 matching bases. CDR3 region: CASSYRRESSYEQYF. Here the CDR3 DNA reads TGCGCCAGCAGCTACCGGAGGGAGAGCTCCTACGAGCAGTACTTC.